This T cell receptor (beta chain) was captured by sequencing in a study of radiation and T cells in renal cell carcinoma. As to time point: baseline pretreatment blood. Indicated treatment: 15 Gy SBRT to primary tumor, nephrectomy 4 weeks later. TCRdb's copy holds only in-frame clones and misses some; the assay was immunoSEQ multiplex PCR. The repertoire holds 110,000 to 150,000 clones, with roughly 85% as singletons. The specimen was blood, collected from a patient whose treatment included radiotherapy and nephrectomy. The receptor comes from a woman aged 50 to 60 with renal cell carcinoma.

As DNA, the CDR3 is TGCGCCAGCAGCCAGGGACAGTTAGGTGGCTACACCTTC. This codes for CASSQGQLGGYTF. The V and J genes are TRBV5-1 and TRBJ1-2; 7 nucleotides agree with TRBD1. The J segment lost 7 bases and the V segment lost 4 bases, leaving 7 bases of the junction unmatched. Germline CDR1 reads SGHRS; CDR2 reads YFSETQ. CDR3 length: 13 amino acids.